These 16 T cell receptor beta chains originate from one sample sequenced in a study of regulatory T cells in long-lasting Graves disease. For TCR beta, libraries came from iRepertoire HTBI primers and Arm-PCR of CDR3 regions. TCRdb re-called the multiplex PCR reads with MiXCR, one entry per CDR3 protein. The sample lists 350,000 to 550,000 distinct CDR3 sequences; approximately 15% were seen once. Indicated time point: newly diagnosed GD, antithyroid drugs for less than 3 months. PBMCs provided the RNA from which the TCR library was made. The same sample was also used in a study of T cells in Graves' hyperthyroidism and ophthalmopathy.

The source material was peripheral blood mononuclear cells (PBMCs), sampled at new diagnosis, from a patient treated with antithyroid drugs. These receptors originate from a woman aged 45-65 years with Graves disease.

This clonotype showed up just a few times. The chain is built from TRBV4-1 and TRBJ2-1; D is unresolved. CDR3 length: 14 residues. V lost 1 base and J lost 5, with 9 bases in between. In germline, CDR1 is MGHRA, CDR2 YSYEKL. Written as DNA, the CDR3 is TGCGCCAGCAGCCAAGTCCTCCACGACAATGAGCAGTTCTTC. Its translation is CASSQVLHDNEQFF.

At least ten counts were recorded for this clonotype. The chain has TRBV3-1 and TRBJ2-3, with a tentative D call TRBD2 (6 bases). Trimming removed 1 base from V and 6 bases from J, with 8 bases in between. The CDR3 runs to 13 residues. From germline, CDR1 is LGHDT and CDR2 YNNKEL (reference sequence). DNA for the CDR3: TGTGCCAGCAGCCAAGGCGGGGCGGATACGCAGTATTTT. It is translated as CASSQGGADTQYF.

This clonotype has a count of ten or more. V is TRBV28 and J is TRBJ2-7, with D perhaps TRBD2 (5 bases). The CDR3 covers 13 residues. Per the germline V gene, CDR1 is MDHEN and CDR2 is SYDVKM. V lost 7 bases to trimming and J lost 3 bases, with 13 bases between them. CDR3 DNA: TGTGCCAGCACCTCAAGGACTTTCTACGAGCAGTACTTC. This translates into CASTSRTFYEQYF.

This clonotype was seen repeatedly, ten times or more. V is TRBV3-1 and J is TRBJ2-1, with 10 bases matching TRBD2. J was trimmed by 8 bases and V by 1 base; bases with no gene match: 11. This CDR3 contains 17 residues. Germline values: CDR1 LGHDT, CDR2 YNNKEL (reference sequence). CDR3 DNA: TGTGCCAGCAGCCAAGTCCAAATCAGCAGCGGGAGGGATGAGCAGTTCTTC. Translated, it gives CASSQVQISSGRDEQFF.

This clonotype occurred many times. The V gene is TRBV7-3, the J gene TRBJ2-5; weak D call: TRBD1 (5 bases). Germline values: CDR1 SGHTA, CDR2 FQGTGA. V lost 2 bases, J lost 7 bases, and 20 bases lay in between. CDR3 length: 16 amino acids. DNA for the CDR3: TGTGCCAGCAGCTTAGGCACAGGAAACCCCCAGGGGACCCAGTACTTC. Its translation: CASSLGTGNPQGTQYF.

Ten or more counts support this clonotype. The V and J genes are TRBV7-3 and TRBJ2-5, with a weak D call TRBD2 (6 bases). The CDR3 is 14 residues long. The V and J ends lost 2 bases and 6 bases respectively, with 13 bases between them. Germline V gives CDR1 SGHTA, CDR2 FQGTGA. For the CDR3, the DNA is TGTGCCAGCAGCTTAGCGGGGCCGGCCCAGACCCAGTACTTC. Its translation: CASSLAGPAQTQYF.

This clonotype was recorded at least ten times. The V and J genes are TRBV7-8 and TRBJ2-3; 7 bases map to TRBD2. CDR3 length equals 18 residues. In germline, CDR1 is SGHVS, CDR2 FQNEAQ. Trimming took 4 bases from V and 3 from J; bases not matched to a gene: 16. The CDR3 reads CASSSYRILAKGTDTQYF. The CDR3 DNA reads as TGTGCCAGCAGCTCGTATCGAATACTAGCGAAAGGGACAGATACGCAGTATTTT.

This clonotype was counted at least ten times. This chain joins TRBV10-3 and TRBJ2-3, with TRBD2 matching 11 bases. The ends lost 6 bases at V and 4 bases at J; junction bases unmatched: 15. The CDR3 sequence is 18 residues long. CDR1 is ENHRY, CDR2 SYGVKD, per germline. As DNA, the CDR3 is TGTGCCATCAGAAGCCGAAGCGGGACTAGCGGCCTGGCAGATACGCAGTATTTT. This encodes CAIRSRSGTSGLADTQYF.

The chain employs TRBV2 and TRBJ1-1; D unclear. The germline V gene has CDR1 SNHLY and CDR2 FYNNEI. Trimming stripped 0 bases from V and 9 bases from J, with 11 bases between. This CDR3 region has 13 residues. The CDR3 sequence: CASSEAGTGKAFF. CDR3 bases: TGTGCCAGCAGTGAAGCGGGTACGGGAAAAGCTTTCTTT.

Many counts were recorded for this clonotype. The J gene is TRBJ1-1, the V gene TRBV28; 7 positions match TRBD1. V was pared by 4 bases and J by 3 bases, with 8 bases of the junction left unmatched. The CDR3 loop spans 15 amino acids. The germline V gene has CDR1 MDHEN and CDR2 SYDVKM. CDR3 residues: CASSSTRGIDTEAFF. CDR3 nucleotide sequence: TGTGCCAGCAGTTCCACCAGGGGGATCGACACTGAAGCTTTCTTT.

The chain couples TRBV5-1 to TRBJ1-1, with 12 bases matching TRBD1. V shed 4 bases and J 3 bases; nucleotides not matched to a gene: 7. This CDR3 contains 16 residues. CDR1 is SGHRS, CDR2 YFSETQ, per germline. CDR3 DNA sequence: TGCGCCAGCAGCAAGGGACAGGGGGCCTTGGACACTGAAGCTTTCTTT. This codes for CASSKGQGALDTEAFF.

V usage is TRBV5-4 and J usage is TRBJ2-3; D remains ambiguous. This CDR3 contains 13 residues. Trimming removed 4 bases from V and 3 bases from J, with 9 bases in between. The germline V gene encodes CDR1 SGHNT and CDR2 YYREEE (reference sequence). The CDR3 loop reads CASSPDVTDTQYF. CDR3 nucleotides: TGTGCCAGCAGCCCCGACGTAACAGATACGCAGTATTTT.

This clonotype showed up many times. Germline and junction disagree at one end, which may indicate a read error. This chain uses TRBV18 with TRBJ2-2; TRBD1 aligns across 7 bases. The CDR3 totals 15 residues. Germline V lookup: CDR1 KGHSH, CDR2 LQKENI. This chain's CDR3 is CASSQTGPKTGELFF. The CDR3 DNA reads as TGTGCCAGCTCACAGACAGGGCCGAAGACCGGGGAGCTGTTTTTT.

As to this clonotype: This sequence is one base from a far larger clone and is likely a read error. This CDR3 is CASSPLSGSLGFYEQYF. CDR3 DNA sequence: TGTGCCAGCAGTCCATTGAGCGGGAGTCTCGGATTCTACGAGCAGTACTTC. The chain is built from TRBV2 and TRBJ2-7; TRBD2 matches 8 bases. V trimming: 5 bases; J trimming: 3 bases; junction bases outside the gene matches: 15. The CDR3 is made up of 17 amino acids. The V gene's germline CDR1 is SNHLY and CDR2 FYNNEI.

The chain uses TRBV30 and TRBJ1-1, with D possibly matching TRBD1 (5 bases). Germline loops: CDR1 GTSNPN, CDR2 SVGIG (reference sequence). V was pared by 0 bases and J by 1 base, with 15 bases between. The CDR3 has 16 residues. The CDR3 region is CAWSVRWGEENTEAFF. CDR3 nucleotide sequence: TGTGCCTGGAGTGTACGATGGGGCGAAGAGAACACTGAAGCTTTCTTT.

The V gene is TRBV27, the J gene TRBJ2-3, with 8 bases fitting TRBD1. Germline V gene data show CDR1 as MNHEY and CDR2 as SMNVEV (reference sequence). Germline trimming cut 3 bases from V and 3 bases from J; bases unmatched to any gene: 11. This CDR3 is built from 17 residues. The CDR3 protein is CASSFTGRTGPTDTQYF. CDR3 sequence (DNA): TGTGCCAGCAGTTTTACGGGGAGGACAGGGCCGACAGATACGCAGTATTTT.